The 30 T cell receptor beta chains presented below share a single source sample, sequenced in a study of cytomegalovirus exposure and HLA in healthy donors. The PCR used 60 Vbeta and 13 Jbeta primers. Clones were read by immunoSEQ multiplex PCR, and TCRdb kept only the in-frame ones, dropping some. Recorded here are around 100,000 clones; the top ten clones represent roughly 6.6%. The sample was PBMCs. All receptors come from a man in his forties in good health and CMV-seropositive.

The rearrangement uses TRBV6-6 and TRBJ2-7; a possible D gene is TRBD2 (5 bases). The CDR3 runs to 15 residues. CDR1 MNHNY and CDR2 SVGAGI come from the germline V gene (reference sequence). V gave up 6 bases and J gave up 0 bases, with 15 bases separating them. CDR3 residues: CASSARDVVSYEQYF. DNA of the CDR3: TGTGCCAGCAGCGCCCGGGATGTTGTCTCCTACGAGCAGTACTTC.

Here the CDR3 reads CASSFRETQYF. The CDR3 nucleotides read TGTGCCAGCAGTTTCAGAGAGACCCAGTACTTC. The chain has TRBV27 and TRBJ2-5; D is ambiguous. Germline V gives CDR1 MNHEY, CDR2 SMNVEV (reference sequence). Between the trimmed V and J ends, which lost 3 bases and 4 bases, there was a span of 3 bases. CDR3 length: 11 amino acids.

The CDR3 sequence is CASNIGGGRVYNEQFF. In nucleotides, the CDR3 is TGTGCCAGCAACATAGGGGGTGGCAGGGTCTACAATGAGCAGTTCTTC. The chain uses TRBV7-2 and TRBJ2-1; TRBD1 might be the D (6 bases). Trimming shortened V by 7 bases and J by 3 bases, and 19 bases separated the two germline ends. CDR3 length equals 16 residues. CDR1 and CDR2 (germline): SGHTA, FQGNSA.

This sequence joins TRBV5-4 and TRBJ1-6, with TRBD1 identical over 10 bases. CDR1 and CDR2 (germline): SGHNT, YYREEE (reference sequence). CDR3 length: 16 residues. Unmatched junction bases numbered 6, after V lost 4 bases and J lost 5 bases. CDR3: CASSVGQGVNNSPLHF. CDR3 bases: TGTGCCAGCAGCGTAGGACAGGGGGTTAATAATTCACCCCTCCACTTT.

V usage is TRBV9 and J usage is TRBJ2-3, with 7 nucleotides matching TRBD2. The germline CDR1 and CDR2 sequences are SGDLS and YYNGEE. After removal of 2 bases from V and 6 bases from J, the junction contained 3 bases not matched to a gene. The CDR3 spans 13 residues. In nucleotides, the CDR3 is TGTGCCAGCAGCGTGGGGGGGACTGATACGCAGTATTTT. Protein: CASSVGGTDTQYF.

The chain couples TRBV7-2 to TRBJ1-1; D gene unclear. The CDR3 contains 12 residues. Germline loops: CDR1 SGHTA, CDR2 FQGNSA. Between the trimmed V and J ends, which lost 2 bases and 5 bases, there was a span of 6 bases. CDR3 sequence (DNA): TGTGCCAGCAGCTTATCTAGGACTGAAGCTTTCTTT. It codes for CASSLSRTEAFF.

The V gene is TRBV13, the J gene TRBJ2-3; possible D gene TRBD2, 5 bases. The length of the CDR3 is 17 residues. The germline V gene encodes CDR1 PRHDT and CDR2 FYEKMQ (reference sequence). V lost 3 bases and J lost 2, with 18 bases in between. CDR3 amino acids: CASSFIKRQTYTDTQYF. The DNA of the CDR3 is TGTGCCAGCAGCTTTATAAAGCGGCAAACTTACACAGATACGCAGTATTTT.

V usage is TRBV11-1 and J usage is TRBJ2-7; D is ambiguous. The germline gives CDR1 SGHAT, CDR2 FQDESV (reference sequence). This CDR3 has 13 residues. Trimming removed 1 base from V and 3 bases from J, with 7 bases in between. CDR3 DNA sequence: TGTGCCAGCAGCTTAGTGGCAAACTACGAGCAGTACTTC. It encodes CASSLVANYEQYF.

This rearrangement joins TRBV2 to TRBJ1-3; 8 bases fit TRBD1. Germline CDR1 is SNHLY and CDR2 is FYNNEI. V trimming: 6 bases; J trimming: 4 bases; junction bases outside the gene matches: 11. This CDR3 has 16 residues. CDR3 in amino acids: CASRAGQGRGGNTIYF. The CDR3 region has the DNA TGTGCCAGCAGGGCCGGACAGGGACGAGGGGGAAACACCATATATTTT. The full variable domain, its missing parts supplied by reference TRBV2 and TRBJ1-3, is EPEVTQTPSHQVTQMGQEVILRCVPISNHLYFYWYRQILGQKVEFLVSFYNNEISEKSEIFDDQFSVERPDGSNFTLKIRSTKLEDSAMYFCASRAGQGRGGNTIYFGEGSWLTVV.

The chain is built from TRBV28 and TRBJ2-2, with 7 bases fitting TRBD2. Losses at the gene ends were 3 bases for V and 0 bases for J; bases not matched to a gene: 4. The V gene's germline CDR1 is MDHEN and CDR2 SYDVKM. The CDR3 contains 16 residues. CDR3 residues: CASSFSGATNTGELFF. As DNA, the CDR3 is TGTGCCAGCAGTTTCAGCGGGGCCACGAACACCGGGGAGCTGTTTTTT.

The chain links TRBV7-8 to TRBJ2-6, with D possibly matching TRBD2 (6 bases). The CDR3 totals 19 residues. Germline V gene lookup returns CDR1 SGHVS and CDR2 FQNEAQ. Trimming removed 5 bases at V and 2 bases at J, with 22 bases between. The CDR3 DNA reads TGTGCCAGCAGCCCCAGTGGGGGGAGCCATCGCACTGGGGCCAACGTCCTGACTTTC. Its translation: CASSPSGGSHRTGANVLTF.

J is TRBJ1-2 and V is TRBV25-1; no clear D gene. Germline V CDR1 and CDR2: MGHDK, SYGVNS. The V end lost 1 base, the J end lost 8 bases, and 8 bases lay between the germline ends. The CDR3 loop spans 12 amino acids. For the CDR3, the DNA is TGTGCCAGCAGTGAATTGGTGGGCGGCTACACCTTC. Its translation is CASSELVGGYTF.

The rearrangement links TRBV6-4 to TRBJ2-1; 10 bases are shared with TRBD2. The V gene's germline CDR1 is MRHNA and CDR2 SNTAGT. The V segment lost 0 bases and the J segment 10 bases; nucleotides outside the gene matches: 3. CDR3 size: 14 residues. The CDR3 reads CASSDSRTSGEQFF. CDR3 nucleotide sequence: TGTGCCAGCAGTGACTCCCGGACTAGCGGCGAGCAGTTCTTC.

This chain links TRBV21-1 with TRBJ2-5; the table calls TRBD2, which could not be checked here. TRBV21-1 corresponds to a pseudogene. The CDR3 has 15 amino acids. The CDR3 is CASRDGRARQETQYF. As DNA, the CDR3 is TGTGCCAGCAGGGACGGGAGGGCCCGTCAAGAGACCCAGTACTTC.

This chain uses TRBV10-3 with TRBJ2-6; D gene ambiguous. Germline CDR1 reads ENHRY; CDR2 reads SYGVKD. This CDR3 contains 15 residues. The V and J ends lost 3 bases and 0 bases respectively, with 6 bases between them. The CDR3 protein is CAISDGYSGANVLTF. Here the CDR3 DNA reads TGTGCCATCAGTGACGGTTACTCTGGGGCCAACGTCCTGACTTTC.

This rearrangement joins TRBV6-1 to TRBJ2-6; 8 nucleotides align to TRBD1. This CDR3 has 15 amino acids. Losses at the gene ends were 4 bases for V and 2 bases for J; bases not matched to a gene: 1. CDR1 and CDR2 (germline): MNHNS, SASEGT. The CDR3 DNA follows: TGTGCCAGCAGTGTGACAGGGGCTGGGGCCAACGTCCTGACTTTC. It specifies CASSVTGAGANVLTF.

The rearrangement links TRBV30 to TRBJ1-4, with 7 bases matching TRBD1. The CDR3 is 15 residues long. Germline V lookup: CDR1 GTSNPN, CDR2 SVGIG (reference sequence). V lost 5 bases and J lost 4; bases outside the gene matches: 10. The CDR3: CAWGAGTAINEKLFF. CDR3 coding DNA: TGTGCCTGGGGGGCGGGGACAGCAATTAATGAAAAACTGTTTTTT.

The V call is TRBV30, the J call TRBJ1-2; 8 nucleotides align to TRBD1. Germline values: CDR1 GTSNPN, CDR2 SVGIG (reference sequence). This CDR3 comprises 16 residues. V lost 0 bases to trimming and J lost 4 bases; unmatched junction nucleotides: 10. CDR3 sequence reads: CAWSVRGTGLFYGYTF. The CDR3 bases are TGTGCCTGGAGTGTACGGGGGACAGGCCTATTCTATGGCTACACCTTC.

V and J are TRBV10-2 and TRBJ2-1, with 12 bases matching TRBD2. The CDR3 consists of 15 residues. Losses at the gene ends were 2 bases for V and 13 bases for J; bases not matched to a gene: 9. CDR1 WSHSY and CDR2 SAAADI come from the germline V gene. CDR3 nucleotide sequence: TGCGCCAGCAGTGAGGATCTGACTAGCGGGAGTGTACAGTTCTTC. Translating gives CASSEDLTSGSVQFF.

This chain uses TRBV19 with TRBJ1-5; D remains unclear. This CDR3 spans 14 amino acids. CDR1 is LNHDA, CDR2 SQIVND, per germline (reference sequence). Trimming cost V 1 base and J 7 bases, with 11 bases left between them. The CDR3: CASSIVPGGQPQHF. The CDR3 region has the DNA TGTGCCAGTAGTATAGTCCCGGGCGGGCAGCCCCAGCATTTT.

This chain uses TRBV7-2 with TRBJ2-1, with TRBD2 matching 13 bases. The CDR3 contains 15 residues. The V segment lost 5 bases and the J segment 7 bases; nucleotides outside the gene matches: 5. Germline V CDR1 and CDR2: SGHTA, FQGNSA. CDR3 protein: CASSLRTSGRNEQFF. CDR3 coding DNA: TGTGCCAGCAGCCTCCGGACTAGCGGGAGAAATGAGCAGTTCTTC.

The chain recombines TRBV10-3 with TRBJ1-1; TRBD1 matches 7 bases. The CDR3 has 16 amino acids. The germline gives CDR1 ENHRY, CDR2 SYGVKD. The ends lost 2 bases at V and 1 base at J; junction bases unmatched: 7. CDR3 in DNA: TGTGCCATCAGTGAGAAGGGGGCGGCGAAGAACACTGAAGCTTTCTTT. Translation gives CAISEKGAAKNTEAFF.

The chain joins TRBV19 to TRBJ2-7; 7 nucleotides match TRBD1. This CDR3 has 15 residues. Losses at the gene ends were 7 bases for V and 1 base for J; bases not matched to a gene: 10. Germline CDR1 and CDR2: LNHDA and SQIVND (reference sequence). The CDR3 is CASMPGTATSYEQYF. CDR3 bases: TGTGCCAGTATGCCCGGGACAGCTACGTCCTACGAGCAGTACTTC. Full variable domain (missing parts from reference TRBV19 and TRBJ2-7): DGGITQSPKYLFRKEGQNVTLSCEQNLNHDAMYWYRQDPGQGLRLIYYSQIVNDFQKGDIAEGYSVSREKKESFPLTVTSAQKNPTAFYLCASMPGTATSYEQYFGPGTRLTVT.

The rearrangement joins TRBV4-1 to TRBJ2-7; TRBD2 agrees at 10 bases. This CDR3 contains 16 residues. Germline V gene sequence: CDR1 MGHRA, CDR2 YSYEKL. Trimming took 0 bases from V and 0 from J; bases not matched to a gene: 2. CDR3 region: CASSQELAGYSYEQYF. The CDR3 DNA reads as TGCGCCAGCAGCCAAGAACTAGCGGGATACTCCTACGAGCAGTACTTC.

The chain uses TRBV6-5 and TRBJ2-7; D is possibly TRBD2 (6 bases). The V and J ends lost 4 bases and 5 bases respectively, with 15 bases between them. Germline V gene sequence: CDR1 MNHEY, CDR2 SVGAGI. The CDR3 has 14 amino acids. The CDR3 sequence: CASSLRMGTHEQYF. In DNA form, the CDR3 reads TGTGCCAGCAGTTTACGAATGGGGACTCACGAGCAGTACTTC.

The chain carries TRBV5-1 and TRBJ2-7; 9 nucleotides align to TRBD2. In germline, CDR1 is SGHRS, CDR2 YFSETQ. The CDR3 is made up of 15 amino acids. Trimming took 5 bases from V and 0 from J; bases not matched to a gene: 6. Here the CDR3 reads CASSLTSGNSYEQYF. CDR3 DNA: TGCGCCAGCAGTCTGACTAGCGGCAACTCCTACGAGCAGTACTTC.

The J gene is TRBJ1-1, the V gene TRBV5-8; TRBD1 agrees at 7 bases. Germline V gives CDR1 SGHTS, CDR2 YDEGEE. CDR3 length: 14 residues. J lost 5 bases, V lost 0 bases, and 4 bases had no gene match. The CDR3 spells CASSLDQGDTEAFF. The CDR3 DNA follows: TGTGCCAGCAGCTTGGACCAGGGGGATACTGAAGCTTTCTTT.

The chain has TRBV6-5 and TRBJ1-1; 8 nucleotides line up with TRBD1. Unmatched junction bases numbered 8, after V lost 6 bases and J lost 8 bases. The CDR3 covers 13 residues. Germline loops: CDR1 MNHEY, CDR2 SVGAGI. The CDR3 bases are TGTGCCAGCAGCCGCGGACAGGGAGAGGAAGCTTTCTTT. It is translated as CASSRGQGEEAFF.

The chain recombines TRBV2 with TRBJ2-7; the match to TRBD1 covers 10 bases. Unmatched junction bases numbered 10, after V lost 8 bases and J lost 3 bases. This CDR3 region has 15 residues. Germline V gene sequence: CDR1 SNHLY, CDR2 FYNNEI. The CDR3 loop reads CASLTGTGAFYEQYF. The CDR3 DNA reads as TGTGCCAGCCTTACCGGGACAGGGGCTTTCTACGAGCAGTACTTC. Complete variable domain (other parts from reference TRBV2 and TRBJ2-7): EPEVTQTPSHQVTQMGQEVILRCVPISNHLYFYWYRQILGQKVEFLVSFYNNEISEKSEIFDDQFSVERPDGSNFTLKIRSTKLEDSAMYFCASLTGTGAFYEQYFGPGTRLTVT.

The rearrangement joins TRBV7-2 to TRBJ2-7; 8 positions match TRBD1. Germline V gives CDR1 SGHTA, CDR2 FQGNSA. The CDR3 loop spans 15 amino acids. V dropped 0 bases and J dropped 3; count of bases not matched to a gene: 4. CDR3 nucleotide sequence: TGTGCCAGCAGCTTAGCGACAGGGGAATACTACGAGCAGTACTTC. It is translated as CASSLATGEYYEQYF.